Listed here is a single TCR beta chain. No antigen is known for it. No much larger clone is present one base from it, and per-base qualities are unavailable. TCRbeta CDR3 regions were amplified from genomic DNA by means of the immunoSEQ Assay, a bias-controlled multiplex PCR. Per the source publication's procedure: The number of nucleated cells in each sample was estimated by amplification of reference gene primers within the assay. To quantify the absolute abundance of each unique TCRbeta CDR3 rearrangement, sequence reads were collapsed and filtered. For each sample, productive Simpson clonality was calculated by taking the square root of Simpson's diversity index across productive rearrangements. TCRdb's version of the immuneACCESS table is confined to in-frame rearrangements and falls short of the full clone set. An unresolved V gene accounts for under half of the shortfall where checked; the remainder is of unknown origin. V and J calls and clone size are given by that table; D and trimming were obtained from the DNA. Counted in this sample were about 100,000 clones; roughly 81% of them appeared once. Together, the top ten hold 2.1% of the sample.

The sample originates from a study of blood T cell repertoires in COVID-19 (dated by TCRdb to the early 2020s). Notes on the research overall: Samples covering the acute and convalescent phases of COVID-19 were provided by collaborators in the United States, Italy and Spain. The repertoires were made available in a free public database intended to serve as a resource for research on the immune response to SARS-CoV-2. HLA class I and class II types, where available, came from metadata supplied by the sample provider rather than from assay-based typing. Deeply sampled blood TCRbeta repertoires from subjects exposed to, actively infected with, or recovered from COVID-19 were included in the dataset. Samples came from the ongoing ImmuneRACE study (first 160 participants) plus 1,254 subjects from 6 global collaborators. A de-identified subject ID, COVID-19 status, age in years and sex were almost always included in the sample metadata. The prospective study material was composed of cDNA or gDNA derived from T cells, B-cell-depleted T cells, or PBMCs.

What the research found in general, with its limitations: The quantity of clinical and demographic metadata differed by source and by participant and was supplied without curation.

Each collaborating institution followed its own protocols to collect whole blood in K2EDTA tubes. For TCRbeta analysis, collaborators shipped samples as frozen whole blood, isolated PBMCs, or DNA extracted from either of those sample types. Counted from cysteine to phenylalanine, this CDR3 has 15 amino acids. The sequence is cut down to CDR3 DNA, 45 bases in frame from base 1. CDR1 and CDR2, per the germline V gene (reference sequence), are GTSNPN and SVGIG. Trimming leaves V shorter by 0 bases and J shorter by 7 bases, with the junction holding 9 bases beyond the gene matches. The sample taken for sequencing was peripheral blood. The rearrangement joined TRBV30 to TRBJ2-1, with 7 junctional bases fitting TRBD2. The sequence derives from a human donor in a cohort sampled during active COVID-19. At the DNA level, the sequence is TGTGCCTGGAGTGTTGGGGGGACGGGAGGAAATGAGCAGTTCTTC. This is translated as CAWSVGGTGGNEQFF.